This T cell receptor (beta chain) is drawn from a study of T cell repertoires in ileal Crohn's disease. About the research overall: Postoperative therapy was given to about half: 10 to 12 thiopurines, around 17 anti-TNF agents. General study findings and limits: High-frequency clones were more common in sorted CD8 than CD4 cells.

Lamina propria lymphocytes from surgical specimens were isolated on a density gradient before sorting. Only in-frame clones appear in the TCRdb table, and some are missing; sequencing was by immunoSEQ multiplex PCR. Altogether about 2,100 clones are present, 60% to 75% being singletons, with the ten largest covering roughly 13%. After removal of 8 bases from V and 2 bases from J, the junction contained 14 bases not matched to a gene. Germline V gene data show CDR1 as MNHEY and CDR2 as SMNVEV (reference sequence). The CDR3 is 17 amino acids. As regards this clone: Its antigen is undetermined.

Sequenced sample: CD8+ T cells from ileum. J is TRBJ2-2 and V is TRBV27; 7 bases match TRBD2. The sequence was obtained from an adult with Crohn's disease. Some clones in this sample may be carry-over from other donors' samples. The CDR3, as DNA: TGTGCCAGCGGACTGAACTTAGCGGGCCCCAACACCGGGGAGCTGTTTTTT. It specifies CASGLNLAGPNTGELFF.